Listed below are T cell receptor beta chains from one sample, sequenced in a study of CD8+ T cells in alopecia areata. Measured with immunoSEQ multiplex PCR; TCRdb has only the in-frame clones, and not every one. The data show roughly 150,000 clones, 55% seen once. Material: CD4+ T cells sorted from blood. The receptors derive from a human donor in good health. Both conserved end residues are part of each CDR3.

J | V | CDR3
TRBJ2-6 | TRBV6-5 | CASGRGSGANVLTF
TRBJ2-5 | TRBV7-9 | CASSLSSGRKETQYF
TRBJ2-7 | TRBV20-1 | CSAPYWNEQYF
TRBJ1-2 | TRBV30 | CACPSVGNYGYTF
TRBJ1-2 | TRBV28 | CASRRSVYGYTF
TRBJ2-7 | TRBV23-1 | CASMRVREQYF
TRBJ2-7 | TRBV7-2 | CASSLQGTLYEQYF
TRBJ2-1 | TRBV12-5 | CASGRDRGFEQFF
TRBJ2-7 | TRBV10-2 | CASSPLLAGVNEQYF
TRBJ2-7 | TRBV29-1 | CSVARTSNEQYF
TRBJ2-5 | TRBV25-1 | CASSSQREAQETQYF
TRBJ1-4 | TRBV29-1 | CSVELQGKANEKLFF
TRBJ2-3 | TRBV29-1 | CSVEDPATDTQYF
TRBJ1-1 | TRBV2 | CASSTDGSYTEAFF
TRBJ2-2 | TRBV10-3 | CATRQGSNTGELFF
TRBJ2-7 | TRBV13 | CASSFRSYEQYF
TRBJ2-1 | TRBV7-2 | CASSSSSPPYNEQFF
TRBJ2-3 | TRBV5-6 | CASSSIAGVTDTQYF
TRBJ2-1 | TRBV7-2 | CASSLDGTAYNEQFF
TRBJ1-1 | TRBV18 | CASSPRDIRGPTEAFF
TRBJ2-7 | TRBV5-4 | CASSTSGRVYEQYF
TRBJ2-5 | TRBV15 | CATSWRKETQYF